What follows are 25 T cell receptor beta chains derived from one specimen sequenced in a study of T cell responses to AZD1222 COVID-19 vaccine. Repertoires were generated with immunoSEQ multiplex PCR, while TCRdb's copy carries only in-frame clones and drops some. The sample carries some 130,000 clones, over 85% recorded once. The sample was peripheral blood, taken 28 days after the second AZD1222 dose. The receptors stem from an adult who received the AZD1222 COVID-19 vaccine.

CDR3: CASSSLPPRGQGEDQPQHF. The CDR3 coding sequence is TGTGCCAGCAGCTCACTACCCCCACGGGGACAGGGTGAAGATCAGCCCCAGCATTTT. The V gene is TRBV7-9, the J gene TRBJ1-5; 9 bases are a match to TRBD1. The trim removed 4 bases at V and 5 bases at J, leaving 18 bases unmatched. The CDR3 has 19 amino acids. Germline CDR1 is SEHNR and CDR2 is FQNEAQ (reference sequence).

The genes are TRBV7-2 and TRBJ1-1, with TRBD1 as a possible D gene (6 bases). The germline V gene encodes CDR1 SGHTA and CDR2 FQGNSA. V dropped 5 bases and J dropped 0 bases, with 10 bases sitting between them. The CDR3 is 14 amino acids. This CDR3 reads CASSRGWVNTEAFF. The CDR3, as DNA: TGTGCCAGCAGCAGGGGGTGGGTGAACACTGAAGCTTTCTTT.

The chain joins TRBV4-1 to TRBJ2-2; D call uncertain. CDR1 and CDR2 (germline): MGHRA, YSYEKL. The CDR3 loop spans 15 amino acids. V shed 0 bases and J shed 6 bases, with 11 bases lying between them. The CDR3 DNA sequence: TGCGCCAGCAGCCAAGACAGTCGCGGTTCCGGGGAGCTGTTTTTT. It encodes CASSQDSRGSGELFF.

This chain uses TRBV5-1 with TRBJ2-5, with D uncertain. Germline V lookup: CDR1 SGHRS, CDR2 YFSETQ. V was cut by 3 bases and J by 4 bases, with 10 bases left in between. The CDR3 is 13 amino acids. As DNA, the CDR3 is TGCGCCAGCAGCTCAGATCCTCGAGAGACCCAGTACTTC. Amino acid sequence: CASSSDPRETQYF. The complete variable domain, with remaining parts taken from reference TRBV5-1 and TRBJ2-5, reads KAGVTQTPRYLIKTRGQQVTLSCSPISGHRSVSWYQQTPGQGLQFLFEYFSETQRNKGNFPGRFSGRQFSNSRSEMNVSTLELGDSALYLCASSSDPRETQYFGPGTRLLVL.

This chain joins TRBV30 and TRBJ1-2; the match to TRBD1 covers 7 bases. With V trimmed by 2 bases and J by 6 bases, 3 bases remained unmatched. CDR1 is GTSNPN and CDR2 is SVGIG in the germline V gene (reference sequence). The CDR3 contains 12 residues. CDR3 in amino acids: CAWSPQGNGYTF. The DNA for the CDR3 is TGTGCCTGGAGTCCACAGGGGAATGGCTACACCTTC.

The rearrangement uses TRBV15 and TRBJ2-2; D is unclear. This CDR3 has 13 residues. Trimming took 8 bases from V and 8 from J, leaving 15 bases between them. CDR1 is LNHNV, CDR2 YYDKDF, per germline (reference sequence). CDR3 in amino acids: CATGASVGGELFF. CDR3 in DNA: TGTGCCACCGGTGCGTCGGTGGGGGGGGAGCTGTTTTTT.

The rearrangement links TRBV28 to TRBJ1-2; tentative D call: TRBD1 (5 bases). Germline CDR1 and CDR2: MDHEN and SYDVKM. The CDR3 is made up of 15 amino acids. Trimming took 1 base from V and 3 from J, leaving 12 bases between them. The CDR3 DNA follows: TGTGCCAGCAGTTTATCGGCAGGGCTTCACTATGGCTACACCTTC. Protein: CASSLSAGLHYGYTF.

This chain connects TRBV9 to TRBJ1-2; D is perhaps TRBD1 (5 bases). V lost 4 bases and J lost 5, with 15 bases in between. The CDR3 spans 14 residues. The V gene's germline CDR1 is SGDLS and CDR2 YYNGEE. CDR3 amino acids: CASSRLGLGYGYTF. CDR3 bases: TGTGCCAGCAGCCGTTTGGGGCTAGGGTATGGCTACACCTTC.

The V call is TRBV28, the J call TRBJ2-5; weak D call: TRBD2 (6 bases). Germline assignment: CDR1 MDHEN and CDR2 SYDVKM. The CDR3 has 13 amino acids. Trimming took 6 bases from V and 4 from J, leaving 12 bases between them. The CDR3 reads CASRDWRGETQYF. CDR3 coding DNA: TGTGCCAGCAGGGACTGGAGGGGAGAGACCCAGTACTTC.

The V gene is TRBV7-9, the J gene TRBJ2-1; TRBD1 might be the D (6 bases). CDR1 is SEHNR, CDR2 FQNEAQ, per germline (reference sequence). There are 15 residues in the CDR3. V lost 1 base to trimming and J lost 6 bases, with 13 bases between them. The CDR3 sequence: CASSLGGRGSNEQFF. The CDR3 nucleotides read TGTGCCAGCAGCTTAGGAGGCAGGGGCTCCAATGAGCAGTTCTTC. The full variable domain, its missing parts supplied by reference TRBV7-9 and TRBJ2-1, is DTGVSQNPRHKITKRGQNVTFRCDPISEHNRLYWYRQTLGQGPEFLTYFQNEAQLEKSRLLSDRFSAERPKGSFSTLEIQRTEQGDSAMYLCASSLGGRGSNEQFFGPGTRLTVL.

This clone was detected once. The J gene is TRBJ1-2, the V gene TRBV5-6; the D is unclear. The germline V gene has CDR1 SGHDT and CDR2 YYEEEE. This CDR3 region has 18 residues. V lost 3 bases and J 5 bases, leaving 26 bases between the germline ends. In DNA, the CDR3 is TGTGCCAGCAGCTCGTCCTCTCGTGGGAGGGCGTACCGATATGGCTACACCTTC. Residues: CASSSSSRGRAYRYGYTF.

CDR3 in DNA: TGTGCCAGTTACAGGGGATTGAACACTGAAGCTTTCTTT. Its translation: CASYRGLNTEAFF. This chain joins TRBV30 and TRBJ1-1; 7 bases line up with TRBD1. Germline-derived CDR1 and CDR2 are GTSNPN and SVGIG (reference sequence). J was trimmed by 0 bases and V by 8 bases; bases with no gene match: 6. This CDR3 is 13 amino acids long.

CDR3 loop: CASSSRDRSYEQYF. For the CDR3, the DNA is TGTGCCAGCAGCTCCCGGGACAGATCCTACGAGCAGTACTTC. The chain links TRBV11-3 to TRBJ2-7, with 7 bases aligning to TRBD1. Germline V CDR1 and CDR2: SGHNT, YENEEA. CDR3 size: 14 residues. After removal of 4 bases from V and 1 base from J, the junction contained 4 bases not matched to a gene. The variable domain in full, with the rest retrieved from reference TRBV11-3 and TRBJ2-7, is EAGVVQSPRYKIIEKKQPVAFWCNPISGHNTLYWYLQNLGQGPELLIRYENEEAVDDSQLPKDRFSAERLKGVDSTLKIQPAELGDSAVYLCASSSRDRSYEQYFGPGTRLTVT.

This clone was detected once. This rearrangement joins TRBV6-5 to TRBJ1-2; maybe TRBD1 (5 bases). The CDR3 loop spans 11 amino acids. CDR1 and CDR2 from the germline V gene are MNHEY and SVGAGI. Trimming removed 7 bases from V and 6 bases from J, with 9 bases in between. The DNA of the CDR3 is TGTGCCAGCACCCGGGGCAATGGCTACACCTTC. It is translated as CASTRGNGYTF.

The chain is built from TRBV7-9 and TRBJ2-2; 8 nucleotides agree with TRBD1. CDR1 and CDR2 from the germline V gene are SEHNR and FQNEAQ (reference sequence). V was pared by 9 bases and J by 5 bases, with 5 bases of the junction left unmatched. CDR3 length equals 13 residues. CDR3 bases: TGTGCCAGTGACAGGGGACAAACCGGGGAGCTGTTTTTT. This codes for CASDRGQTGELFF.

The rearrangement joins TRBV6-4 to TRBJ1-2; possibly TRBD1 for D (5 bases). The CDR3 sequence is 13 residues long. V was trimmed by 6 bases and J by 8 bases, leaving 16 bases between them. CDR1 MRHNA and CDR2 SNTAGT come from the germline V gene. The CDR3 nucleotides are TGTGCCAGCAGCCCGGGACTTACTGGGGGCTACACCTTC. It translates to CASSPGLTGGYTF.

The rearrangement uses TRBV7-9 and TRBJ2-1; no definite D call. The CDR3 spans 14 residues. Germline V gene data show CDR1 as SEHNR and CDR2 as FQNEAQ (reference sequence). Between the trimmed V and J ends, which lost 4 bases and 7 bases, there was a span of 14 bases. The CDR3 loop is CASSSSQSGNEQFF. The CDR3 DNA reads as TGTGCCAGCAGCTCCTCCCAATCCGGAAATGAGCAGTTCTTC.

V gene TRBV3-1 (or the pseudogene TRBV3-2) combines with J gene TRBJ1-4; D not resolved. With 5 bases removed from V and 0 bases from J, the gap between germline ends came to 10 bases. Germline V gene data show CDR1 as LGHDT and CDR2 as YNNKEL (reference sequence). This CDR3 region has 15 residues. CDR3 region: CASSLTVATNEKLFF. The CDR3 DNA follows: TGTGCCAGCAGCTTGACCGTCGCAACTAATGAAAAACTGTTTTTT.

The chain employs TRBV18 and TRBJ1-6, with 9 bases fitting TRBD1. Per germline, CDR1 KGHSH and CDR2 LQKENI. The V segment lost 6 bases and the J segment 11 bases; nucleotides outside the gene matches: 8. CDR3 length equals 14 residues. DNA of the CDR3: TGTGCCAGCTCGTGGGACAGGGCCCAAACACCCCTCCACTTT. Protein sequence: CASSWDRAQTPLHF.

The J gene is TRBJ2-7, the V gene TRBV2; TRBD1 is a possible D gene (6 bases). The germline V gene encodes CDR1 SNHLY and CDR2 FYNNEI. Trimming shortened V by 3 bases and J by 3 bases, and 15 bases separated the two germline ends. The CDR3 loop spans 15 amino acids. CDR3 nucleotide sequence: TGTGCCAGCAGTGACAAGACAGGCATACTCTACGAGCAGTACTTC. This sequence encodes CASSDKTGILYEQYF.

This clone has a single count. The CDR3, as DNA: TGTGCCAGCAGCGGTGGGGCAGATACGCAGTATTTT. Translating it yields CASSGGADTQYF. The rearrangement joins TRBV9 to TRBJ2-3; no reliable D call. Germline loops: CDR1 SGDLS, CDR2 YYNGEE. The CDR3 is made up of 12 amino acids. With 3 bases removed from V and 4 bases from J, the gap between germline ends came to 6 bases.

The genes are TRBV20-1 and TRBJ1-2, with a tentative D call TRBD1 (5 bases). Germline assignment: CDR1 DFQATT and CDR2 SNEGSKA (reference sequence). V was clipped by 3 bases and J by 8 bases, with 16 bases between them. This CDR3 spans 13 amino acids. The CDR3 region is CSASAQGGLGYTF. The CDR3 DNA reads as TGCAGTGCTAGTGCCCAGGGAGGTTTGGGCTACACCTTC.

The chain links TRBV6-5 to TRBJ1-3; D ambiguous. The V and J ends lost 8 bases and 4 bases respectively, with 18 bases between them. This CDR3 spans 15 amino acids. In germline, CDR1 is MNHEY, CDR2 SVGAGI. The CDR3 bases are TGTGCCAGCTCGAGGACCTCAGAAGGGGGAAACACCATATATTTT. Amino acids: CASSRTSEGGNTIYF.

This sequence joins TRBV6-6 and TRBJ1-2; D call uncertain. CDR1 and CDR2 from the germline V gene are MNHNY and SVGAGI (reference sequence). The CDR3 loop spans 13 amino acids. With 7 bases removed from V and 1 base from J, the gap between germline ends came to 10 bases. Here the CDR3 reads CASTETLNYGYTF. The CDR3 region has the DNA TGTGCCAGCACCGAGACACTTAACTATGGCTACACCTTC.

The V gene is TRBV12-3 or TRBV12-4, the J gene TRBJ1-2, with D tentatively TRBD1 (5 bases). The V end lost 5 bases, the J end lost 2 bases, and 9 bases lay between the germline ends. The CDR3 runs 13 residues. The DNA for the CDR3 is TGTGCCAGCAGTCGACAGCTAAACTATGGCTACACCTTC. This gives the protein CASSRQLNYGYTF.